Shown below are 4 T cell receptor beta chains from a single sample sequenced in a study of radiotherapy plus CTLA-4 blockade in lung cancer. TCRdb's table, derived via immunoSEQ multiplex PCR, lists solely in-frame clones and lacks some. Altogether roughly 44,000 clones are present, around 77% being singletons, with the ten largest covering approximately 12%. The source material was peripheral blood, sampled from a patient treated with radiotherapy plus ipilimumab. All receptors come from a human donor with non-small cell lung cancer who had stable disease on radiotherapy plus ipilimumab.

The J gene is TRBJ1-6, the V gene TRBV6-6; perhaps TRBD1 as D (6 bases). V was trimmed by 2 bases and J by 6 bases, leaving 14 bases between them. CDR3 size: 16 residues. Germline CDR1 is MNHNY and CDR2 is SVGAGI (reference sequence). CDR3: CASSYVPGQSNSPLHF. CDR3 nucleotide sequence: TGTGCCAGCAGTTACGTCCCCGGACAGTCTAATTCACCCCTCCACTTT.

The DNA of the CDR3 is TGCAGCGTTCAGGACTTATCTAATGAAAAACTGTTTTTT. It encodes CSVQDLSNEKLFF. The chain has TRBV29-1 and TRBJ1-4, with D uncertain. This CDR3 contains 13 residues. Germline CDR1 SQVTM, CDR2 ANQGSEA. Trimming pared 5 bases from V and 3 bases from J, leaving 10 bases between. Combining the CDR3 with reference TRBV29-1 and TRBJ1-4 gives the whole variable domain SAVISQKPSRDICQRGTSLTIQCQVDSQVTMMFWYRQQPGQSLTLIATANQGSEATYESGFVIDKFPISRPNLTFSTLTVSNMSPEDSSIYLCSVQDLSNEKLFFGSGTQLSVL.

The chain recombines TRBV28 with TRBJ1-3; 8 bases align to TRBD1. The CDR3 has 15 amino acids. The V and J ends lost 11 bases and 2 bases, in that order; junction bases with no gene match: 11. Germline assignment: CDR1 MDHEN and CDR2 SYDVKM. The CDR3 bases are TGTGCCGCGATGGGGCAGGGGGCGGCTGGAAACACCATATATTTT. This encodes CAAMGQGAAGNTIYF.

This sequence joins TRBV27 and TRBJ1-2; D gene uncertain. The germline V gene has CDR1 MNHEY and CDR2 SMNVEV (reference sequence). V was pared by 5 bases and J by 4 bases, with 17 bases between. The CDR3 is 15 amino acids. CDR3 region: CASSLNRGWVYGYTF. The CDR3 DNA follows: TGTGCCAGCAGTCTCAATCGTGGGTGGGTCTATGGCTACACCTTC.